These 7 T cell receptor beta chains originate from one sample sequenced in a study of blood T cell repertoires in COVID-19. Using immunoSEQ multiplex PCR, the repertoire was profiled, and TCRdb retains in-frame clones only, with some absent. The data show fewer than 300,000 clones, with approximately 81% seen just once and less than 3% held by the top ten. Source material: peripheral blood. The receptors shown here come from a woman in her sixties with active or convalescent COVID-19.

V usage is TRBV18 and J usage is TRBJ2-3; no definite D call. The CDR3 loop spans 12 amino acids. CDR1 KGHSH and CDR2 LQKENI come from the germline V gene. V shed 2 bases and J shed 4 bases, with 4 bases lying between them. CDR3 amino acids: CASSPYADTQYF. Written as DNA, the CDR3 is TGTGCCAGCTCACCATATGCAGATACGCAGTATTTT.

The V and J genes are TRBV5-1 and TRBJ1-5; TRBD1 is a possible D gene (6 bases). Trimming cost V 2 bases and J 3 bases, with 12 bases left between them. The CDR3 contains 15 residues. Germline V gene lookup returns CDR1 SGHRS and CDR2 YFSETQ. The CDR3 protein is CASSFDGQINQPQHF. Written as DNA, the CDR3 is TGCGCCAGCAGCTTCGACGGACAGATCAATCAGCCCCAGCATTTT.

CDR3 in DNA: TGTGCCAGCAGTTATGAGGCTACCACTGGCACTGAAGCTTTCTTT. It translates to CASSYEATTGTEAFF. The chain recombines TRBV2 with TRBJ1-1; D is undetermined. Germline V CDR1 and CDR2: SNHLY, FYNNEI. Between the trimmed V and J ends, which lost 5 bases and 4 bases, there was a span of 17 bases. The CDR3 totals 15 residues.

This clone showed up just once. CDR3 in DNA: TGTGCCAGCGTACCTGGGGGGGGAGGACTTGTCAACGAGCAGTACTTC. It translates to CASVPGGGGLVNEQYF. The chain has TRBV25-1 and TRBJ2-7; 7 positions agree with TRBD2. The trim removed 8 bases at V and 5 bases at J, leaving 18 bases unmatched. This CDR3 has 16 amino acids. Germline assignment: CDR1 MGHDK and CDR2 SYGVNS.

The chain combines TRBV5-4 with TRBJ2-1; 7 bases match TRBD1. This CDR3 spans 16 amino acids. Germline CDR1 and CDR2: SGHNT and YYREEE (reference sequence). The ends lost 3 bases at V and 3 bases at J; junction bases unmatched: 9. CDR3 in DNA: TGTGCCAGCAGCTCGCCCGGGACAGACTTCTACAATGAGCAGTTCTTC. The encoded protein is CASSSPGTDFYNEQFF. The full variable domain, in which reference TRBV5-4 and TRBJ2-1 provide the parts outside the CDR3, is ETGVTQSPTHLIKTRGQQVTLRCSSQSGHNTVSWYQQALGQGPQFIFQYYREEENGRGNFPPRFSGLQFPNYSSELNVNALELDDSALYLCASSSPGTDFYNEQFFGPGTRLTVL.

The V call is TRBV5-5, the J call TRBJ2-1, with TRBD2 matching over 8 bases. The germline CDR1 and CDR2 sequences are SGHKS and YYEKEE (reference sequence). V lost 1 base, J lost 0 bases, and 15 bases stayed unmatched. This CDR3 has 20 residues. The CDR3 DNA sequence: TGTGCCAGCAGCTTGCCCAGGGCGGGGGGTATACCGAGCTCCTACAATGAGCAGTTCTTC. Protein: CASSLPRAGGIPSSYNEQFF.

CDR3 sequence: CASIGASETRHRGGYTF. CDR3 nucleotide sequence: TGTGCCAGCATCGGCGCTTCTGAAACTAGGCATCGAGGGGGCTACACCTTC. The V call is TRBV13, the J call TRBJ1-2, with D unresolved. Germline V gene lookup returns CDR1 PRHDT and CDR2 FYEKMQ (reference sequence). Trimming removed 7 bases at V and 8 bases at J, with 29 bases between. The CDR3 covers 17 residues.